The 20 T cell receptor beta chains in this list originate from one sample, sequenced in a study of blood T cells in healthy people across ages. A second about 6 to 12 cycle PCR used barcoded and J-beta primers. TCRdb redid the calling of the 5' RACE reads with MiXCR, one entry per CDR3 protein. Found here are roughly 1,800,000 distinct CDR3 sequences, about 50% of them singletons; the top ten hold 2.1%. Input material: blood. These receptors came from a woman aged 40 to 50 in good health.

This chain connects TRBV28 to TRBJ2-4, with a weak D call TRBD1 (6 bases). The germline CDR1 and CDR2 sequences are MDHEN and SYDVKM. V was shortened by 5 bases and J by 1 base, with 15 bases between the two germline ends. The CDR3 contains 16 residues. The CDR3, as DNA: TGTGCCAGCAGTGGCACAGGGTACGGCGCCAAAAACATTCAGTACTTC. Translation gives CASSGTGYGAKNIQYF.

At least ten counts were recorded for this clonotype. The V gene is TRBV7-2, the J gene TRBJ2-5, with a possible D match to TRBD2 (5 bases). The CDR3 is 14 amino acids. The V and J ends lost 1 base and 5 bases respectively, with 11 bases between them. CDR1 and CDR2 from the germline V gene are SGHTA and FQGNSA. In DNA form, the CDR3 reads TGTGCCAGCAGCTTAGGTTCCTGGGAGGAGACCCAGTACTTC. Its protein product is CASSLGSWEETQYF.

The chain recombines TRBV6-5 with TRBJ1-2, with D unclear. This CDR3 has 13 amino acids. Trimming shortened V by 6 bases and J by 2 bases, and 10 bases separated the two germline ends. Per the germline V gene, CDR1 is MNHEY and CDR2 is SVGAGI. The CDR3 sequence is CASRRDTNYGYTF. In nucleotides, the CDR3 is TGTGCCAGCAGACGAGACACGAACTATGGCTACACCTTC.

The table lists this clonotype with a few counts. The rearrangement joins TRBV24-1 to TRBJ2-5; D might be TRBD1 (5 bases). The V end lost 3 bases, the J end lost 1 base, and 11 bases lay between the germline ends. CDR1 KGHDR and CDR2 SFDVKD come from the germline V gene. CDR3 size: 15 residues. In DNA, the CDR3 is TGTGCCACCAGTGATCCGGACACATTCCAAGAGACCCAGTACTTC. Translation gives CATSDPDTFQETQYF.

The chain recombines TRBV12-5 with TRBJ2-2; 7 nucleotides match TRBD2. V lost 8 bases and J lost 3; bases outside the gene matches: 3. The CDR3 length is 13 residues. CDR1 is LGHNT and CDR2 is FRNRAP in the germline V gene. The CDR3: CASRGGDTGELFF. In DNA form, the CDR3 reads TGTGCTAGTCGTGGGGGGGACACCGGGGAGCTGTTTTTT.

The V call is TRBV7-2, the J call TRBJ2-5; 10 nucleotides match TRBD1. CDR3 length: 15 residues. With V trimmed by 5 bases and J by 11 bases, 14 bases remained unmatched. The germline V gene has CDR1 SGHTA and CDR2 FQGNSA. CDR3 protein: CASSLRDRGWNEQYF. The CDR3 DNA follows: TGTGCCAGCAGCCTCCGGGACAGGGGATGGAATGAGCAGTACTTC.

This chain connects TRBV18 to TRBJ2-6; 8 bases align to TRBD1. CDR1 is KGHSH, CDR2 LQKENI, per germline. This CDR3 has 17 residues. J gave up 0 bases and V 3 bases, and 4 bases lay outside the gene matches. CDR3 coding DNA: TGTGCCAGCTCACCGTACGGACAGGGCTCTGGGGCCAACGTCCTGACTTTC. Its protein is CASSPYGQGSGANVLTF.

The CDR3 nucleotides read TGCGCCAGCGACTCCGGGGGGATGAACACTGAAGCTTTCTTT. Translating it yields CASDSGGMNTEAFF. The chain has TRBV5-1 and TRBJ1-1, with D maybe TRBD1 (5 bases). There are 14 residues in the CDR3. The germline V gene encodes CDR1 SGHRS and CDR2 YFSETQ. Trimming took 7 bases from V and 0 from J, leaving 13 bases between them.

The J gene is TRBJ2-1, the V gene TRBV6-1; maybe TRBD1 (5 bases). Per the germline V gene, CDR1 is MNHNS and CDR2 is SASEGT. This CDR3 comprises 15 residues. Trimming took off 6 bases at V and 2 bases at J, with 14 bases between the two ends. CDR3 region: CASRADAGPYNEQFF. The DNA of the CDR3 is TGTGCCAGCAGGGCGGACGCAGGGCCCTACAATGAGCAGTTCTTC.

In this sample, this clonotype turned up a few times. The rearrangement joins TRBV4-3 to TRBJ2-6; 9 positions match TRBD1. Germline V gene sequence: CDR1 LGHNA, CDR2 YSLEER. With 1 base clipped from V and 0 bases from J, the junction kept 4 bases outside the gene matches. The length of the CDR3 is 18 residues. This chain's CDR3 is CASSQVWTGDSGANVLTF. In DNA form, the CDR3 reads TGCGCCAGCAGCCAAGTGTGGACAGGGGACTCTGGGGCCAACGTCCTGACTTTC.

The genes are TRBV20-1 and TRBJ2-5, with 9 bases fitting TRBD1. TRBJ2-7 explains the end of the DNA better; the J call may be wrong. Germline CDR1 is DFQATT and CDR2 is SNEGSKA (reference sequence). CDR3 length equals 14 residues. This CDR3 reads CSASSRDRVGEQYF. The CDR3 bases are TGCAGTGCTAGTTCTCGGGACAGGGTGGGCGAGCAGTACTTC.

With respect to this clonotype: One end of the junction varies from germline; a read error may be responsible. The rearrangement joins TRBV24-1 to TRBJ2-5, with D perhaps TRBD1 (8 bases). The CDR3 consists of 14 residues. Germline V CDR1 and CDR2: KGHDR, SFDVKD. This CDR3 is CATSDLQGGEIQYF. Here the CDR3 DNA reads TGTGCCACCAGTGATTTACAGGGGGGGGAGATCCAGTACTTC.

The gene calls are TRBV19 and TRBJ1-5; TRBD1 matches 10 bases. The CDR3 loop spans 15 amino acids. Trimming took 6 bases from V and 4 from J; bases not matched to a gene: 6. Looked up from germline, CDR1 is LNHDA and CDR2 is SQIVND (reference sequence). The CDR3, as DNA: TGTGCCAGTAGGGACGGGACAGGGGTGAATCAGCCCCAGCATTTT. It yields the protein CASRDGTGVNQPQHF.

The rearrangement joins TRBV3-1 to TRBJ1-5; D gene unclear. V lost 4 bases and J 6 bases, leaving 10 bases between the germline ends. Per the germline V gene, CDR1 is LGHDT and CDR2 is YNNKEL (reference sequence). The length of the CDR3 is 13 residues. The CDR3 DNA is TGTGCCAGCAGCCCCTACGAGGGTCAGCCCCAGCATTTT. Its protein is CASSPYEGQPQHF.

This chain links TRBV5-1 with TRBJ2-2, with D possibly TRBD2 on 5 matching bases. The CDR3 spans 15 residues. V dropped 3 bases and J dropped 2 bases, with 11 bases sitting between them. From germline, CDR1 is SGHRS and CDR2 YFSETQ. CDR3 loop: CASSSLPSNTGELFF. CDR3 sequence (DNA): TGCGCCAGCAGCTCCCTCCCTAGCAACACCGGGGAGCTGTTTTTT.

J is TRBJ1-4 and V is TRBV20-1, with D perhaps TRBD1 (5 bases). The CDR3 is 15 residues long. The germline gives CDR1 DFQATT, CDR2 SNEGSKA (reference sequence). V dropped 0 bases and J dropped 6 bases, with 14 bases sitting between them. The CDR3 sequence: CSARDFGRGDEKLFF. DNA for the CDR3: TGCAGTGCTAGAGATTTTGGGAGGGGTGATGAAAAACTGTTTTTT.

This chain connects TRBV20-1 to TRBJ2-5; TRBD2 agrees at 11 bases. Germline trimming cut 5 bases from V and 5 bases from J; bases unmatched to any gene: 16. CDR3 length equals 17 residues. Germline lookup yields CDR1 DFQATT and CDR2 SNEGSKA (reference sequence). The CDR3 spells CSASWISGGVSPETQYF. Here the CDR3 DNA reads TGCAGTGCTTCATGGATTAGCGGGGGGGTCTCCCCGGAGACCCAGTACTTC.

The chain carries TRBV5-6 and TRBJ2-7; TRBD1 matches 9 bases. V dropped 2 bases and J dropped 3; count of bases not matched to a gene: 6. CDR3 size: 15 residues. The germline V gene encodes CDR1 SGHDT and CDR2 YYEEEE. In DNA, the CDR3 is TGTGCCAGCAGCTTCCGGGACAGGGCTCACTACGAGCAGTACTTC. It encodes CASSFRDRAHYEQYF.

The V and J genes are TRBV6-6 and TRBJ2-1; D gene unclear. The germline V and J ends were trimmed by 4 bases and 7 bases, with 14 bases remaining between them. The CDR3 totals 14 residues. Germline assignment: CDR1 MNHNY and CDR2 SVGAGI (reference sequence). CDR3 nucleotides: TGTGCCAGCAGTTCCCCGCCGAGTCAGAATGAGCAGTTCTTC. Translated, it gives CASSSPPSQNEQFF.

This clonotype was counted at least ten times. The genes are TRBV6-6 and TRBJ2-7; D possibly matches TRBD1 or TRBD2 (6 bases each). The CDR3 length is 14 residues. Germline V gene data show CDR1 as MNHNY and CDR2 as SVGAGI (reference sequence). Trimming stripped 1 base from V and 6 bases from J, with 13 bases between. The CDR3, as DNA: TGTGCCAGCAGTTACTTTGAGGGGGGCGCCGAGCAGTACTTC. This sequence encodes CASSYFEGGAEQYF.